The rows below give T cell receptor beta chains drawn from one sample of a study of blood T cell repertoires in COVID-19. Here immunoSEQ multiplex PCR was the method, and the copy in TCRdb shows in-frame clones only, minus some. This table holds around 210,000 clones, roughly 82% found once. The sequencing sample was made of peripheral blood. The receptors shown here come from a human donor in a cohort sampled during active COVID-19. Both conserved end residues are part of each CDR3. The order of the fields is D gene, clone size, J gene, V gene, CDR3 protein, CDR3 DNA. A D gene is named only where the DNA matches it firmly. Only some rows state a clone size, as once, few, many or a class for expanded clones.

>TRBD1|few|TRBJ1-6|TRBV2
CASRETGTSNSPLHF
TGTGCCAGCAGGGAGACAGGGACCTCTAATTCACCCCTCCACTTT
>TRBD2|.|TRBJ2-7|TRBV18
CASSPPGLAGVRSYEQYF
TGTGCCAGCTCACCACCGGGACTAGCGGGAGTACGTTCCTACGAGCAGTACTTC
>.|.|TRBJ2-1|TRBV11-1
CASSLSSSYNEQFF
TGTGCCAGCAGCTTAAGTAGCTCCTACAATGAGCAGTTCTTC
>.|.|TRBJ1-1|TRBV2
CASSEEGGRTEAFF
TGTGCCAGCAGTGAAGAGGGGGGGCGGACTGAAGCTTTCTTT
>TRBD1|once|TRBJ1-5|TRBV28
CAPGDRGYQPQHF
TGTGCCCCGGGGGACAGGGGATATCAGCCCCAGCATTTT
>.|.|TRBJ1-5|TRBV28
CASSYSSTVQPQHF
TGTGCCAGCAGTTATAGTAGTACGGTTCAGCCCCAGCATTTT
>TRBD1|.|TRBJ2-7|TRBV15
CATSRDRGTAYEQYF
TGTGCCACCAGCAGAGATAGGGGGACAGCCTACGAGCAGTACTTC
>TRBD1|.|TRBJ1-1|TRBV19
CASSIRTATGGRGTEAFF
TGTGCCAGTAGTATTCGGACCGCGACAGGGGGTAGAGGGACTGAAGCTTTCTTT
>TRBD1|few|TRBJ1-1|TRBV30
CAWSVSPDRRKAFF
TGTGCCTGGAGTGTATCACCGGACAGGCGTAAAGCTTTCTTT
>.|.|TRBJ1-5|TRBV5-1
CASSLDTGYNQPQHF
TGCGCCAGCAGCTTGGACACAGGATACAATCAGCCCCAGCATTTT
>.|.|TRBJ2-2|TRBV18
CASSSTLNGELFF
TGTGCCAGCTCATCCACACTAAACGGGGAGCTGTTTTTT
>.|.|TRBJ2-2|TRBV28
CASSLLGVGELFF
TGTGCCAGCAGTTTATTGGGAGTCGGGGAGCTGTTTTTT
>.|few|TRBJ2-7|TRBV18
CASSPRASGGRPYEQYF
TGTGCCAGCTCACCGCGTGCCTCCGGCGGGCGTCCCTACGAGCAGTACTTC
>TRBD2|.|TRBJ2-1|TRBV4-1
CASSQVRLAVYNEQFF
TGCGCCAGCAGCCAAGTAAGGCTAGCGGTCTACAATGAGCAGTTCTTC
>TRBD2|.|TRBJ2-1|TRBV18
CASSSGRRYNEQFF
TGTGCCAGCTCTAGCGGGAGACGATACAATGAGCAGTTCTTC
>TRBD2|.|TRBJ2-7|TRBV30
CAWSFRGGHYEQYF
TGTGCCTGGAGTTTTCGGGGGGGCCACTACGAGCAGTACTTC
>TRBD1|.|TRBJ2-1|TRBV5-1
CASRSTDDRVPDNEQFF
TGCGCCAGCAGATCTACCGACGACAGGGTGCCCGACAATGAGCAGTTCTTC
>TRBD1|few|TRBJ1-4|TRBV5-1
CASSPRWAGGATNEKLFF
TGCGCCAGCAGCCCGCGGTGGGCAGGGGGCGCAACTAATGAAAAACTGTTTTTT
>TRBD1|.|TRBJ2-3|TRBV19
CASSGRTGGGDTQYF
TGTGCCAGTAGTGGACGGACAGGGGGGGGAGATACGCAGTATTTT
>TRBD1|once|TRBJ1-1|TRBV10-3
CAIRGRTGMNTEAFF
TGTGCCATCAGGGGACGGACAGGGATGAACACTGAAGCTTTCTTT
>TRBD1|.|TRBJ2-7|TRBV24-1
CATPWGQRGIYEQYF
TGTGCCACACCCTGGGGACAGAGGGGGATCTACGAGCAGTACTTC
>.|.|TRBJ2-3|TRBV6-5
CASRRAPATDTQYF
TGTGCCAGCAGGCGGGCACCGGCCACAGATACGCAGTATTTT
>.|.|TRBJ1-2|TRBV7-9
CASSLSEGNGYGYTF
TGTGCCAGCAGCTTATCTGAGGGTAACGGCTATGGCTACACCTTC
>TRBD1|.|TRBJ2-3|TRBV2
CASSETGLRTDTQYF
TGTGCCAGCAGTGAGACAGGGCTCCGCACAGATACGCAGTATTTT
>TRBD1|.|TRBJ1-1|TRBV28
CASTPGGRTEAFF
TGTGCCAGCACCCCAGGGGGCCGGACTGAAGCTTTCTTT
>TRBD1|.|TRBJ1-1|TRBV5-1
CASSQGGPGTEAFF
TGCGCCAGCAGCCAGGGGGGCCCGGGCACTGAAGCTTTCTTT
>TRBD1|.|TRBJ2-7|TRBV30
CAWSETGAHEQYF
TGTGCCTGGAGTGAAACAGGGGCCCACGAGCAGTACTTC
>TRBD1|.|TRBJ1-3|TRBV27
CASSSRQGEGNTIYF
TGTGCCAGCAGTTCACGACAGGGGGAAGGAAACACCATATATTTT
>TRBD1|.|TRBJ2-2|TRBV19
CASSLTGVTGELFF
TGTGCCAGTAGCCTTACAGGGGTCACCGGGGAGCTGTTTTTT
>.|few|TRBJ2-2|TRBV7-9
CASSLVGASTGELFF
TGTGCCAGCAGCTTAGTGGGTGCTAGTACCGGGGAGCTGTTTTTT
>.|.|TRBJ1-3|TRBV18
CASSPTGPGNTIYF
TGTGCCAGCTCACCCACAGGGCCTGGAAACACCATATATTTT
>.|once|TRBJ2-6|TRBV19
CASSIQGGAGANVLTF
TGTGCCAGTAGTATACAGGGCGGAGCTGGGGCCAACGTCCTGACTTTC
>.|.|TRBJ2-1|TRBV21-1
CASSKVIQGRGRSYNEQFF
TGTGCCAGCAGCAAAGTCATACAAGGAAGGGGTAGGTCCTACAATGAGCAGTTCTTC
>.|.|TRBJ1-6|TRBV7-8
CASSIITGSSYNSPLHF
TGTGCCAGCAGCATTATTACAGGGAGCTCCTATAATTCACCCCTCCACTTT
>.|.|TRBJ1-1|TRBV19
CASKSQEGLNTEAFF
TGTGCCAGTAAAAGTCAGGAGGGCCTGAACACTGAAGCTTTCTTT
>TRBD2|.|TRBJ2-6|TRBV19
CASRNQGLAGVSGANVLTF
TGTGCCAGTAGAAATCAAGGACTAGCGGGAGTCTCTGGGGCCAACGTCCTGACTTTC
>.|.|TRBJ1-1|TRBV6-6
CASSYSPQGSEAFF
TGTGCCAGCAGTTACTCCCCGCAGGGCTCTGAAGCTTTCTTT
>.|.|TRBJ1-6|TRBV5-1
CASSLGHYNSPLHF
TGCGCCAGCAGCCTGGGACACTATAATTCACCCCTCCACTTT
>TRBD1|.|TRBJ2-1|TRBV27
CASSSGTGRYEQFF
TGTGCCAGCAGTTCCGGGACAGGGCGGTATGAGCAGTTCTTC
>TRBD1|.|TRBJ1-6|TRBV5-1
CASSVDRGRQNSPLHF
TGCGCCAGCAGCGTGGACAGGGGGCGGCAGAATTCACCCCTCCACTTT
>.|few|TRBJ1-5|TRBV28
CASSLGQVRNQPQHF
TGTGCCAGCAGTTTAGGGCAGGTTCGCAATCAGCCCCAGCATTTT
>.|once|TRBJ1-6|TRBV30
CAWSQGPYNSPLHF
TGTGCCTGGAGTCAGGGGCCCTATAATTCACCCCTCCACTTT
>TRBD2|.|TRBJ2-6|TRBV28
CASTSGGASGANVLTF
TGTGCCAGCACCTCGGGGGGGGCCTCTGGGGCCAACGTCCTGACTTTC